The TCR beta chain described here comes from a study of T-cell reconstitution after alpha-beta-depleted transplantation in children. TCRbeta library preparation incorporated unique molecular identifiers. TCRdb reprocessed the PCR reads via MiXCR and lists one record per CDR3 protein. The sample consists of 400,000 to 550,000 distinct CDR3 sequences, roughly a tenth of them appearing once. The CDR3 spans 15 residues. Trimming removed 1 base at V and 6 bases at J, with 16 bases between. CDR1 is LGHNA, CDR2 YSLEER, per germline. This clonotype was recorded at least ten times. The material sequenced was PBMCs, taken before TCRalphabeta/CD19-depleted stem cell transplant. The chain couples TRBV4-3 to TRBJ2-7; D remains ambiguous. This TCR was recovered from a child aged 2 to 10 with inherited bone marrow failure, due to receive a stem cell transplant. DNA for the CDR3: TGCGCCAGCAGCCAAGGGGCTTCAGAGCGATTCGAGCAGTACTTC. This encodes CASSQGASERFEQYF.